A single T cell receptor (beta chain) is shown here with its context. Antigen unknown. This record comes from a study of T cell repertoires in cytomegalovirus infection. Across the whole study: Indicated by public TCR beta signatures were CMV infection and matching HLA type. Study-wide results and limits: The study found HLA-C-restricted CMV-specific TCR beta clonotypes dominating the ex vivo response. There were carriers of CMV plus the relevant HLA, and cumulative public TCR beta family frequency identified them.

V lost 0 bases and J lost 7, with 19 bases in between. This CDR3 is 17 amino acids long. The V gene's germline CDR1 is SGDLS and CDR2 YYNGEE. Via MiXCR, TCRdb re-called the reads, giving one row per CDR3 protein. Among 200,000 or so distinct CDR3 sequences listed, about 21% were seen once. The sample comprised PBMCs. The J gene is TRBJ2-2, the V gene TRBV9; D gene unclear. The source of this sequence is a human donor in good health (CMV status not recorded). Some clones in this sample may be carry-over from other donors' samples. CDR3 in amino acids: CASSVGTAIASIGELFF. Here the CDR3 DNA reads TGTGCCAGCAGCGTAGGAACAGCCATCGCTTCAATCGGGGAGCTGTTTTTT.